Listed below are T cell receptor beta chains from one sample, sequenced in a study of glioma-infiltrating T cells after dendritic cell vaccination. Only in-frame clones appear in the TCRdb table, and some are missing; sequencing was by immunoSEQ multiplex PCR. The sample carries some 70,000 clones, 81% recorded once. The sample here was blood, taken before dendritic cell vaccination. Receptor source: a human donor with glioblastoma. CDR3s include the opening cysteine and the closing phenylalanine or tryptophan. The D gene is left open where the match is weak.

>TRBD1|TRBV7-9|TRBJ2-2
CASSLTGGAGELFF
TGTGCCAGCAGCTTGACAGGGGGGGCCGGGGAGCTGTTTTTT
>TRBD1|TRBV18|TRBJ2-7
CASSLGQGDEQYF
TGTGCCAGCTCACTGGGACAGGGTGACGAGCAGTACTTC
>NA|TRBV18|TRBJ1-2
CASSPRGLRGADSYGYTF
TGTGCCAGCTCACCACGGGGATTACGGGGAGCGGATAGCTATGGCTACACCTTC
>TRBD1|TRBV4-1|TRBJ1-1
CASSQVGRGLFAEAFF
TGCGCCAGCAGCCAAGTAGGCAGGGGGCTTTTCGCTGAAGCTTTCTTT
>NA|TRBV14|TRBJ1-1
CASSQSVNTEAFF
TGTGCCAGCAGCCAATCGGTGAACACTGAAGCTTTCTTT
>NA|TRBV19|TRBJ1-1
CASSIDTGLNTEAFF
TGTGCCAGTAGTATAGATACAGGGCTGAACACTGAAGCTTTCTTT
>TRBD1|TRBV5-1|TRBJ2-5
CASSATWTGVRRETQYF
TGCGCCAGCAGCGCTACCTGGACAGGGGTAAGGAGGGAGACCCAGTACTTC
>TRBD1|TRBV28|TRBJ1-2
CASRGPGQGVQADYGYTF
TGTGCCAGCAGGGGGCCGGGGCAGGGGGTGCAAGCCGACTATGGCTACACCTTC
>NA|TRBV9|TRBJ1-1
CASSTPGNTEAFF
TGTGCCAGCAGCACCCCAGGGAACACTGAAGCTTTCTTT
>TRBD2|TRBV11-3|TRBJ2-5
CASSLGLAGSQETQYF
TGTGCCAGCAGCTTAGGGCTAGCGGGGTCGCAAGAGACCCAGTACTTC
>NA|TRBV7-2|TRBJ2-7
CASSPDRYEQYF
TGTGCCAGCAGCCCGGACAGATACGAGCAGTACTTC
>TRBD2|TRBV6-4|TRBJ2-1
CASSDLAGDYNEQFF
TGTGCCAGCAGTGATTTAGCGGGGGATTACAATGAGCAGTTCTTC
>NA|TRBV11-2|TRBJ1-6
CASSLGQANNSPLHF
TGTGCCAGCAGCTTAGGCCAGGCAAATAATTCACCCCTCCACTTT
>NA|TRBV20-1|TRBJ2-7
CSAREDNEQYF
TGCAGTGCTAGAGAGGACAACGAGCAGTACTTC
>NA|TRBV2|TRBJ1-2
CASSERGTVNYGYTF
TGTGCCAGCAGTGAAAGGGGAACTGTTAACTATGGCTACACCTTC
>TRBD1|TRBV7-9|TRBJ1-1
CASSLAQGFEAFF
TGTGCCAGCAGCTTAGCACAGGGGTTTGAAGCTTTCTTT
>NA|TRBV25-1|TRBJ2-5
CASSELGTRLQETQYF
TGTGCCAGCAGTGAATTGGGGACAAGACTCCAAGAGACCCAGTACTTC
>TRBD1|TRBV7-3|TRBJ1-1
CASKLNTGANTEAFF
TGTGCCAGCAAACTCAACACAGGGGCGAACACTGAAGCTTTCTTT
>NA|TRBV5-1|TRBJ2-7
CASSLVGEEYEQYF
TGCGCCAGCAGCTTGGTAGGGGAGGAGTACGAGCAGTACTTC
>TRBD2|TRBV4-3|TRBJ2-2
CASSQEVSSGDSWTGELFF
TGCGCCAGCAGCCAAGAGGTCTCTAGCGGGGACTCCTGGACCGGGGAGCTGTTTTTT